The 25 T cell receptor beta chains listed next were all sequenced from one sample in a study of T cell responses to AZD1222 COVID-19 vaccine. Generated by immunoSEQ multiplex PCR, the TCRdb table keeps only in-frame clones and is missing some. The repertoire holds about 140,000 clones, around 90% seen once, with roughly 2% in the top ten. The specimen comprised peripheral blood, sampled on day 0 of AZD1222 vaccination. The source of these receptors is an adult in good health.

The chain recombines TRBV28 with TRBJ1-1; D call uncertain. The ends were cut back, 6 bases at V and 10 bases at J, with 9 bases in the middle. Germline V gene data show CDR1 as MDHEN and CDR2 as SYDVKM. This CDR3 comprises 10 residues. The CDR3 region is CASRDLRAFF. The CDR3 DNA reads TGTGCCAGCAGGGACTTGAGAGCTTTCTTT.

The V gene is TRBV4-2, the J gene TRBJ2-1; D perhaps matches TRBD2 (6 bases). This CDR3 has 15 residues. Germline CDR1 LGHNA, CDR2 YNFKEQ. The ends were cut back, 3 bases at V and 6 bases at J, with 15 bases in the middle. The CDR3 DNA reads TGTGCCAGCAGCCAGGGTCAGACTAGTCTCAATGAGCAGTTCTTC. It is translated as CASSQGQTSLNEQFF.

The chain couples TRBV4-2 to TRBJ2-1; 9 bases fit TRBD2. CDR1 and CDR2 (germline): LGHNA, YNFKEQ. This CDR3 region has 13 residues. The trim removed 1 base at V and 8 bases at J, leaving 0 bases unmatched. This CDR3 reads CASSQASGDEQFF. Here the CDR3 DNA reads TGTGCCAGCAGCCAAGCTAGCGGGGATGAGCAGTTCTTC.

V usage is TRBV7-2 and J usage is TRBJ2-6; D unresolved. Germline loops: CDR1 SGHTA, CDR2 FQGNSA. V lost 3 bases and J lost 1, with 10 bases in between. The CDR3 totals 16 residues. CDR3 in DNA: TGTGCCAGCAGCTTTTCCCCCCTTTCTGGGGCCAACGTCCTGACTTTC. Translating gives CASSFSPLSGANVLTF.

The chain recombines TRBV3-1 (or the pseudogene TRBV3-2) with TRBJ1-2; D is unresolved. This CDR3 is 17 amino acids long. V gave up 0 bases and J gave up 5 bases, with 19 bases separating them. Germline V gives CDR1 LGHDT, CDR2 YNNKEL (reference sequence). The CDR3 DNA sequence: TGTGCCAGCAGCCAAGAACGGGCGGATACAGCGTTATATGGCTACACCTTC. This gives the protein CASSQERADTALYGYTF.

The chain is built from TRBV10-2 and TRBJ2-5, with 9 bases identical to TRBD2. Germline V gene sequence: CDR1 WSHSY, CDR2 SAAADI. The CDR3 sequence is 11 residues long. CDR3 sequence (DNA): TGCGCAACTAGCGGGCAAGAGACCCAGTACTTC. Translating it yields CATSGQETQYF.

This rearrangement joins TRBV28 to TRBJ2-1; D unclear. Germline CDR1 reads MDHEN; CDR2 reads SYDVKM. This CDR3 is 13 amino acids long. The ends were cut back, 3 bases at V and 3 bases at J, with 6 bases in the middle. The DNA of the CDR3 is TGTGCCAGCAGTTTGAACCTCTACAATGAGCAGTTCTTC. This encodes CASSLNLYNEQFF.

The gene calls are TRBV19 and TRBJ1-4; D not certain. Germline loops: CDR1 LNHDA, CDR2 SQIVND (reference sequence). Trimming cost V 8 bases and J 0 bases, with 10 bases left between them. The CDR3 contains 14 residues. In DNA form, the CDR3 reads TGTGCCAGTGTAGAGACTGCAACTAATGAAAAACTGTTTTTT. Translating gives CASVETATNEKLFF. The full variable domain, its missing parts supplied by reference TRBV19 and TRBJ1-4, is DGGITQSPKYLFRKEGQNVTLSCEQNLNHDAMYWYRQDPGQGLRLIYYSQIVNDFQKGDIAEGYSVSREKKESFPLTVTSAQKNPTAFYLCASVETATNEKLFFGSGTQLSVL.

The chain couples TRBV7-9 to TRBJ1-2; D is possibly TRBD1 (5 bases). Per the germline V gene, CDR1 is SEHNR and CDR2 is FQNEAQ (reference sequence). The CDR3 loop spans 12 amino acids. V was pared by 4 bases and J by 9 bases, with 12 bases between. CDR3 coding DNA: TGTGCCAGCAGCTCCGGGGCTCACAGCTACACCTTC. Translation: CASSSGAHSYTF.

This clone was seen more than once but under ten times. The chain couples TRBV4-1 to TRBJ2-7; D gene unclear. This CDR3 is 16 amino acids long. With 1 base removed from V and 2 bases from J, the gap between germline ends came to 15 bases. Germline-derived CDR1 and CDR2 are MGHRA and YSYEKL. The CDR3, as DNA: TGCGCCAGCAGCCAAGCTTCAGGCAGGCCGACCTACGAGCAGTACTTC. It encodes CASSQASGRPTYEQYF.

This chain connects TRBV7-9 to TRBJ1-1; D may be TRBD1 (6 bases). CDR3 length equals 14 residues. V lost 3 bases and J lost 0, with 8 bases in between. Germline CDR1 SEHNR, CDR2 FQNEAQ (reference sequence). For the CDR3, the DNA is TGTGCCAGCAGCTTGCAGGGGTTGAACACTGAAGCTTTCTTT. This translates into CASSLQGLNTEAFF.

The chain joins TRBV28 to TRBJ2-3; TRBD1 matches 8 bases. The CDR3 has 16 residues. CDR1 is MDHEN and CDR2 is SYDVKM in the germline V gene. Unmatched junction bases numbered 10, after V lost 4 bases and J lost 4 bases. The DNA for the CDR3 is TGTGCCAGCAGTTCCACATTGACAGGGGTGGCAGATACGCAGTATTTT. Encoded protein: CASSSTLTGVADTQYF.

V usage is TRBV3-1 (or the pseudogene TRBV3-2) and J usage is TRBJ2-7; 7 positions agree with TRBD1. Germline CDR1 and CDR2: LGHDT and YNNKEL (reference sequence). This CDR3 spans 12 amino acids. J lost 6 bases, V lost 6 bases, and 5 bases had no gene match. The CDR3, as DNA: TGTGCCAGCAGGCAACAGGGGTTCGAGCAGTACTTC. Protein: CASRQQGFEQYF.

The CDR3 nucleotides are TGCGCCAGCAGCCCGGGGACGGCAGGAGAAGCTTTCTTT. It encodes CASSPGTAGEAFF. This chain uses TRBV5-1 with TRBJ1-1, with a weak D call TRBD1 (5 bases). Germline assignment: CDR1 SGHRS and CDR2 YFSETQ. CDR3 length: 13 amino acids. Trimming shortened V by 4 bases and J by 8 bases, and 15 bases separated the two germline ends.

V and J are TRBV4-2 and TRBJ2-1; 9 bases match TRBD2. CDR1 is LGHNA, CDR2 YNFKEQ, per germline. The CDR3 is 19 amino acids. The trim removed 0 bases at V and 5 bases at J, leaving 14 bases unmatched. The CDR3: CASSQDAPPWAGGNNEQFF. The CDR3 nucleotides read TGTGCCAGCAGCCAAGATGCCCCCCCGTGGGCGGGAGGGAACAATGAGCAGTTCTTC.

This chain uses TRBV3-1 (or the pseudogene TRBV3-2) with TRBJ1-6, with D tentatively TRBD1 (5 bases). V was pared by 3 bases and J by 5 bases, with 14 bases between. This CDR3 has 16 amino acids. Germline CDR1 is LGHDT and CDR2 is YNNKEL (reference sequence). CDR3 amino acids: CASSHWGMPNNSPLHF. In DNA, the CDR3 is TGTGCCAGCAGCCACTGGGGGATGCCCAATAATTCACCCCTCCACTTT.

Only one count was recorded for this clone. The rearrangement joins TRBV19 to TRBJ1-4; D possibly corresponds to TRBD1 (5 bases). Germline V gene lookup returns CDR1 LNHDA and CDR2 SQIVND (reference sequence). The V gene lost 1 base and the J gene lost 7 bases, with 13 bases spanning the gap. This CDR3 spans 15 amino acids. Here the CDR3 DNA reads TGTGCCAGTAGTATAGTGCAGGGATCGACTGAAAAACTGTTTTTT. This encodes CASSIVQGSTEKLFF. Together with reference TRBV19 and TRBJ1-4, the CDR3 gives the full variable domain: DGGITQSPKYLFRKEGQNVTLSCEQNLNHDAMYWYRQDPGQGLRLIYYSQIVNDFQKGDIAEGYSVSREKKESFPLTVTSAQKNPTAFYLCASSIVQGSTEKLFFGSGTQLSVL.

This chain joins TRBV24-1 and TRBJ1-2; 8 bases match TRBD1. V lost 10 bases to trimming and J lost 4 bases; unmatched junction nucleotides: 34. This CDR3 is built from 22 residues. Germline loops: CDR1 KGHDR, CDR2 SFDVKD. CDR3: CATRHETGGRGPPSGESYGYTF. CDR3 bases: TGTGCCACGAGACATGAAACAGGGGGTAGGGGGCCGCCGTCCGGAGAGTCCTATGGCTACACCTTC.

CDR3 coding DNA: TGTGCCAGCAGCCGAACGGGGGGCTCTGGAAACACCATATATTTT. It specifies CASSRTGGSGNTIYF. The chain recombines TRBV7-9 with TRBJ1-3, with D possibly being TRBD1 (5 bases). The CDR3 totals 15 residues. Germline assignment: CDR1 SEHNR and CDR2 FQNEAQ (reference sequence). Trimming took 5 bases from V and 0 from J, leaving 11 bases between them. Combining the CDR3 with reference TRBV7-9 and TRBJ1-3 gives the whole variable domain DTGVSQNPRHKITKRGQNVTFRCDPISEHNRLYWYRQTLGQGPEFLTYFQNEAQLEKSRLLSDRFSAERPKGSFSTLEIQRTEQGDSAMYLCASSRTGGSGNTIYFGEGSWLTVV.

DNA for the CDR3: TGTGCCAGCAGCCAAGGACTCCCGGGACAGGGTGGTGGGTATGAAAAACTGTTTTTT. It specifies CASSQGLPGQGGGYEKLFF. The chain employs TRBV4-2 and TRBJ1-4, with TRBD1 identical over 9 bases. J gave up 6 bases and V 1 base, and 15 bases lay outside the gene matches. Germline-derived CDR1 and CDR2 are LGHNA and YNFKEQ. The CDR3 totals 19 residues.

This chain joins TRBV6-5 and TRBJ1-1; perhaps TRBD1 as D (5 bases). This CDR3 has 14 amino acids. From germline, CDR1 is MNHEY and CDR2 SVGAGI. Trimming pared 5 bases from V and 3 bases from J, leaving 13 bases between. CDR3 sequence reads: CASSRDGVDTEAFF. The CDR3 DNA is TGTGCCAGCAGTCGGGACGGGGTGGACACTGAAGCTTTCTTT.

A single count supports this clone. CDR3 nucleotide sequence: TGTGCCAGCAGCCCGATCCCCGATCTCACCGGGGACTATGGCTACACCTTC. Its translation: CASSPIPDLTGDYGYTF. This rearrangement joins TRBV9 to TRBJ1-2; D unresolved. Germline CDR1 SGDLS, CDR2 YYNGEE. The V end was cut by 4 bases, the J end by 3 bases, with 22 bases between. The CDR3 covers 17 residues. Variable domain in full (rest from reference TRBV9 and TRBJ1-2): DSGVTQTPKHLITATGQRVTLRCSPRSGDLSVYWYQQSLDQGLQFLIQYYNGEERAKGNILERFSAQQFPDLHSELNLSSLELGDSALYFCASSPIPDLTGDYGYTFGSGTRLTVV.

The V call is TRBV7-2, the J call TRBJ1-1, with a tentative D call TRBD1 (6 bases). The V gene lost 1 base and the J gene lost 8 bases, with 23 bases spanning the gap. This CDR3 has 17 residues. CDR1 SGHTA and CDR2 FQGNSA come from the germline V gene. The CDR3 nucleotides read TGTGCCAGCAGCTTAGTTGGGGGCGGCGGCCGGACACCCGAAGCTTTCTTT. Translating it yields CASSLVGGGGRTPEAFF.

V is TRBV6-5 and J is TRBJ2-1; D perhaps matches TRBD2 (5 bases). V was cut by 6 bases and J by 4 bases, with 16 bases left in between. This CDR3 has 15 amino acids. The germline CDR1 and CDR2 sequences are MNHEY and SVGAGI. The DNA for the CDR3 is TGTGCCAGCAGGGGAGACGGGATTCAATACAATGAGCAGTTCTTC. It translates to CASRGDGIQYNEQFF.

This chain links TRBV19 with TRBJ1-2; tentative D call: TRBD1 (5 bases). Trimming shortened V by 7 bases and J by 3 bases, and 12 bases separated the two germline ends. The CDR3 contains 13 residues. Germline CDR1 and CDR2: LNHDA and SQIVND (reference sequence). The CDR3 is CASKFQGDYGYTF. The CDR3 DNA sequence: TGTGCCAGTAAGTTTCAGGGAGACTATGGCTACACCTTC.